The clone carrying this T cell receptor beta chain was picked up one time. The sample originates from a study of blood T cell repertoires in COVID-19. Across the study: Donors in the United States, Italy and Spain gave samples during acute or convalescent COVID-19.

J was trimmed by 5 bases and V by 4 bases; bases with no gene match: 3. This CDR3 has 14 residues. CDR1 SGHRS and CDR2 YFSETQ come from the germline V gene. The table came from immunoSEQ multiplex PCR; TCRdb's copy has only in-frame clones and leaves some out. There are 190,000 or so clones in the sample; approximately 81% occur only once, and 15% to 20% lies in the top ten. The TCR was taken from a man aged 40-49 years who had recovered from COVID-19. The chain links TRBV5-1 to TRBJ1-5, with 10 bases that match TRBD1. The sample comprised PBMCs or T cells enriched from blood (not recorded which). CDR3 sequence reads: CASSPGTGDQPQHF. The DNA for the CDR3 is TGCGCCAGCAGCCCCGGGACAGGGGATCAGCCCCAGCATTTT.